One and the same sample provided the 18 T cell receptor beta chains below, sequenced in a study of early T cells in non-severe SARS-CoV-2 infection. One entry per CDR3 protein, called by TCRdb with MiXCR from the 5' RACE reads. Seen here are about 120,000 distinct CDR3 sequences, 10% to 15% observed once, and the top ten hold approximately 3.5%. The specimen was whole blood, collected at baseline. The receptors shown here come from an adult who was a healthcare worker with PCR-confirmed SARS-CoV-2 infection or an uninfected control (not recorded which).

The chain has TRBV2 and TRBJ1-5; the D is unclear. Germline CDR1 and CDR2: SNHLY and FYNNEI. There are 14 residues in the CDR3. Trimming left V 10 bases short and J 1 base short, with 14 bases between. The CDR3 protein is CATLDPGSNQPQHF. Written as DNA, the CDR3 is TGTGCCACACTGGACCCTGGGAGCAATCAGCCCCAGCATTTT.

The chain links TRBV7-3 to TRBJ2-1; 11 nucleotides line up with TRBD2. The CDR3 consists of 15 residues. Trimming at V came to 5 bases and at J to 4 bases, leaving 4 bases not matched to a gene. Germline CDR1 reads SGHTA; CDR2 reads FQGTGA. CDR3 amino acids: CASSKTSGDYNEQFF. The DNA for the CDR3 is TGTGCCAGCAGCAAGACTAGCGGGGATTACAATGAGCAGTTCTTC.

V usage is TRBV6-2 or TRBV6-3 and J usage is TRBJ1-5; TRBD1 agrees at 9 bases. With V trimmed by 0 bases and J by 1 base, 10 bases remained unmatched. The CDR3 has 19 amino acids. Germline V gene sequence: CDR1 MNHEY, CDR2 SVGEGT. CDR3 in DNA: TGTGCCAGCAGTTACTCGACGCAACAGGGGGCCCAAAGCAATCAGCCCCAGCATTTT. This gives the protein CASSYSTQQGAQSNQPQHF.

This clonotype was seen a few times. The chain combines TRBV29-1 with TRBJ2-7, with D perhaps matching TRBD1 (6 bases). The CDR3 sequence is 13 residues long. V was pared by 4 bases and J by 2 bases, with 12 bases between. Germline CDR1 and CDR2: SQVTM and ANQGSEA. The CDR3 reads CSVVGTPPYEQYF. The CDR3 DNA is TGCAGCGTTGTCGGGACACCTCCCTACGAGCAGTACTTC.

This chain links TRBV7-2 with TRBJ1-2; possibly TRBD1 for D (6 bases). Trimming removed 5 bases at V and 7 bases at J, with 20 bases between. This CDR3 comprises 15 residues. Germline CDR1 is SGHTA and CDR2 is FQGNSA. CDR3 coding DNA: TGTGCCAGCAGCACAGATTCCAGGGGATCATCTGGCTACACCTTC. This gives the protein CASSTDSRGSSGYTF.

This chain connects TRBV3-1 to TRBJ2-5, with D possibly TRBD2 on 6 matching bases. V lost 4 bases and J lost 7, with 19 bases in between. CDR1 is LGHDT and CDR2 is YNNKEL in the germline V gene (reference sequence). The CDR3 is 15 residues long. CDR3 protein: CASSRLSGGIRTQYF. CDR3 nucleotides: TGTGCCAGCAGCCGACTTAGCGGTGGCATTCGGACCCAGTACTTC.

The chain carries TRBV18 and TRBJ1-6; 7 positions match TRBD1. Germline CDR1 reads KGHSH; CDR2 reads LQKENI. V was pared by 2 bases and J by 10 bases, with 5 bases of the junction left unmatched. The CDR3 consists of 14 residues. The CDR3 is CASSPNRGDSPLHF. The CDR3 bases are TGTGCCAGCTCACCAAACAGGGGAGACTCACCCCTCCACTTT.

The chain uses TRBV6-5 and TRBJ1-6, with 8 bases aligning to TRBD1. CDR3 length equals 17 residues. V shed 0 bases and J 8 bases; nucleotides not matched to a gene: 9. Germline lookup yields CDR1 MNHEY and CDR2 SVGAGI. CDR3 in DNA: TGTGCCAGCAGTTACTCGAATCAGGGGGCTTGGGATTCACCCCTCCACTTT. Encoded protein: CASSYSNQGAWDSPLHF.

This chain uses TRBV7-2 with TRBJ2-3; D gene unclear. V was pared by 4 bases and J by 2 bases, with 7 bases between. The CDR3 loop spans 13 amino acids. The V gene's germline CDR1 is SGHTA and CDR2 FQGNSA. Written as DNA, the CDR3 is TGTGCCAGCAGCTCTGGACCCACAGATACGCAGTATTTT. Amino acids: CASSSGPTDTQYF.

The rearrangement joins TRBV6-1 to TRBJ1-5, with 7 bases lining up with TRBD1. Germline CDR1 MNHNS, CDR2 SASEGT. There are 14 residues in the CDR3. V lost 5 bases and J lost 6; bases outside the gene matches: 7. CDR3 sequence: CASSPDRVGQPQHF. In nucleotides, the CDR3 is TGTGCCAGCAGTCCTGACAGGGTGGGTCAGCCCCAGCATTTT.

This clonotype was seen repeatedly, ten times or more. V and J are TRBV9 and TRBJ1-1, with 9 bases lining up with TRBD1. Germline loops: CDR1 SGDLS, CDR2 YYNGEE. The CDR3 spans 15 residues. V was pared by 5 bases and J by 8 bases, with 13 bases of the junction left unmatched. The CDR3, as DNA: TGTGCCAGCAGGACCGGGACAGGGATCACGACCGAAGCTTTCTTT. Protein: CASRTGTGITTEAFF.

This clonotype was observed at least ten times. The rearrangement joins TRBV7-9 to TRBJ2-7; the D gene is possibly TRBD2 (6 bases). The CDR3 extends over 15 amino acids. Trimming took 7 bases from V and 2 from J, leaving 18 bases between them. Germline assignment: CDR1 SEHNR and CDR2 FQNEAQ (reference sequence). DNA for the CDR3: TGTGCCAGCACCCATAGGGCGGGAACCACCTACGAGCAGTACTTC. Translating gives CASTHRAGTTYEQYF.

In its sample, this clonotype was seen many times. This sequence joins TRBV6-6 and TRBJ1-1; D call uncertain. CDR1 and CDR2 (germline): MNHNY, SVGAGI (reference sequence). V gave up 7 bases and J gave up 1 base, with 10 bases separating them. The CDR3 sequence is 13 residues long. The CDR3 bases are TGTGCCAGCACCCTTCTAGAGAACACTGAAGCTTTCTTT. This encodes CASTLLENTEAFF.

The J gene is TRBJ1-1, the V gene TRBV7-9, with TRBD1 matching 8 bases. The J segment lost 4 bases and the V segment lost 1 base, leaving 5 bases of the junction unmatched. The CDR3 contains 15 residues. The germline V gene has CDR1 SEHNR and CDR2 FQNEAQ (reference sequence). The CDR3 loop reads CASSLDQGAGTEAFF. CDR3 coding DNA: TGTGCCAGCAGCTTAGATCAGGGGGCAGGCACTGAAGCTTTCTTT. Together with reference TRBV7-9 and TRBJ1-1, the CDR3 gives the full variable domain: DTGVSQNPRHKITKRGQNVTFRCDPISEHNRLYWYRQTLGQGPEFLTYFQNEAQLEKSRLLSDRFSAERPKGSFSTLEIQRTEQGDSAMYLCASSLDQGAGTEAFFGQGTRLTVV.

This clonotype occurred a few times. The gene calls are TRBV28 and TRBJ1-1; D is perhaps TRBD1 (6 bases). Germline V lookup: CDR1 MDHEN, CDR2 SYDVKM. This CDR3 comprises 15 residues. Trimming shortened V by 3 bases and J by 5 bases, and 16 bases separated the two germline ends. The CDR3, as DNA: TGTGCCAGCAGTTTGGGGGACACCGCGGGAACTGAAGCTTTCTTT. This gives the protein CASSLGDTAGTEAFF. Using reference TRBV28 and TRBJ1-1 for the parts outside the CDR3, the full variable domain is DVKVTQSSRYLVKRTGEKVFLECVQDMDHENMFWYRQDPGLGLRLIYFSYDVKMKEKGDIPEGYSVSREKKERFSLILESASTNQTSMYLCASSLGDTAGTEAFFGQGTRLTVV.

This clonotype was picked up a small number of times. The chain uses TRBV20-1 and TRBJ2-1, with 13 bases that match TRBD2. Germline CDR1 reads DFQATT; CDR2 reads SNEGSKA (reference sequence). The CDR3 is made up of 14 amino acids. Trimming took 3 bases from V and 7 from J; bases not matched to a gene: 3. CDR3 nucleotide sequence: TGCAGTGCTAGGACTAGCGGGAGGTGGAATGAGCAGTTCTTC. Translating gives CSARTSGRWNEQFF.

The chain is built from TRBV6-2 or TRBV6-3 and TRBJ2-4, with D perhaps assigned TRBD1 or TRBD2 (5 bases each). Germline lookup yields CDR1 MNHEY and CDR2 SVGEGT. There are 16 residues in the CDR3. Trimming took 6 bases from V and 1 from J, leaving 16 bases between them. Here the CDR3 reads CASRNSLGEAKNIQYF. In DNA form, the CDR3 reads TGTGCCAGCAGAAATTCCTTGGGGGAGGCCAAAAACATTCAGTACTTC.

This clonotype occurred a few times. This chain joins TRBV11-2 and TRBJ1-2; D gene unclear. From germline, CDR1 is SGHAT and CDR2 FQNNGV. The ends were cut back, 6 bases at V and 0 bases at J, with 8 bases in the middle. There are 13 residues in the CDR3. The CDR3 DNA reads as TGTGCCAGCAGATTCAATTCTAACTATGGCTACACCTTC. Its translation is CASRFNSNYGYTF.